The rows below give T cell receptor beta chains drawn from one sample of a study of chemoradiotherapy in HPV16-positive cancers. Libraries were prepared by immunoSEQ multiplex PCR; TCRdb keeps only in-frame clonotypes and omits some of them. The sample lists over 30,000 clones; roughly 86% were seen once. The material sequenced was blood, taken from a patient who underwent chemoradiotherapy. These receptors all stem from a human donor with HPV-associated anogenital cancer. Both conserved end residues are part of each CDR3.

v_call	j_call	cdr3_aa
TRBV6-5	TRBJ1-2	CASSQGSRGYTF
TRBV5-6	TRBJ2-6	CASLVTGAPFTGANVLTF
TRBV6-5	TRBJ2-4	CASSYLSGGEMDIQYF
TRBV28	TRBJ2-2	CASSFTSASGELFF
TRBV11-2	TRBJ1-1	CASSQQRNTEAFF
TRBV19	TRBJ1-1	CASSIGGSLGTEAFF
TRBV19	TRBJ1-2	CASADRVYGYTF
TRBV6-1	TRBJ1-6	CASSDGQGASPLHF
TRBV5-6	TRBJ2-7	CASSSGTYEQYF
TRBV6-5	TRBJ2-3	CASRGPSEGDTQYF
TRBV29-1	TRBJ2-2	CSVVPGHKRTGELFF
TRBV2	TRBJ1-5	CASTQGLHGGPQHF
TRBV19	TRBJ1-1	CASSAHINTEAFF
TRBV27	TRBJ2-5	CASSPKETQYF
TRBV7-9	TRBJ2-5	CASSFGKQETQYF
TRBV5-6	TRBJ2-5	CASSLVAGSQETQYF
TRBV6-5	TRBJ2-3	CASSYSTGVADTQYF
TRBV7-9	TRBJ2-6	CASSLGLSGANVLTF
TRBV29-1	TRBJ1-2	CSVAGTGFGYTF
TRBV11-2	TRBJ2-5	CASSPGTGKETQYF
TRBV5-5	TRBJ1-4	CASSWEGDEKLFF
TRBV10-2	TRBJ1-5	CASSESSRSPNQPQHF
TRBV19	TRBJ1-1	CASTTNRDRGPSGVANTEAFF
TRBV28	TRBJ1-5	CASSLPRVGQPQHF
TRBV7-2	TRBJ1-6	CASSLQASIALHF
TRBV2	TRBJ1-5	CASSKWGALEQPQHF
TRBV29-1	TRBJ2-7	CSVGIGVGAASSEQYF
TRBV7-9	TRBJ2-7	CASSAMTGTGSYEQYF
TRBV29-1	TRBJ1-2	CSVEGWQGNGYTF
TRBV5-1	TRBJ2-7	CASSLGEGQASSYEQYF
TRBV14	TRBJ1-6	CASSQDFGTGDSPLHF
TRBV5-1	TRBJ2-5	CASSSGFGTGTSETQYF
TRBV6-6	TRBJ1-6	CASSPDRVWNSPLHF
TRBV18	TRBJ2-7	CASSPGQGPYEQYF
TRBV5-6	TRBJ1-4	CASSFGQGATNEKLFF
TRBV5-1	TRBJ2-3	CASRTGGSLITDTQYF
TRBV5-4	TRBJ1-4	CASSNETGRHEKLFF
TRBV6-6	TRBJ2-7	CASSYRTGTTYEQYF
TRBV4-1	TRBJ1-1	CASSQEGRQGTMNTEAFF
TRBV19	TRBJ2-7	CASSDSGTDGEQYF
TRBV9	TRBJ1-2	CASSPEGREYYGYTF
TRBV19	TRBJ1-5	CASSIAGDYSNQPQHF
TRBV7-9	TRBJ1-1	CASTMNTEAFF
TRBV19	TRBJ2-2	CASSARGPGELFF
TRBV7-9	TRBJ2-5	CASSLADREETQYF
TRBV27	TRBJ1-1	CASSSQQGLTEAFF
TRBV7-2	TRBJ1-2	CASSLMSGGGNYGYTF
TRBV7-2	TRBJ2-7	CASSSVGGGSYEQYF
TRBV7-2	TRBJ2-1	CASSSTYISSYNEQFF
TRBV18	TRBJ2-7	CASSPFNRDYEQYF
TRBV5-6	TRBJ1-2	CASSPQGGGGYTF
TRBV9	TRBJ2-5	CASSGDHGQGETQYF
TRBV19	TRBJ2-7	CASSSGGSSYEQYF
TRBV28	TRBJ2-7	CASSTSSGGAHEQYF
TRBV28	TRBJ1-5	CASSTTGIGNQPQHF
TRBV28	TRBJ1-4	CASQGTNEKLFF
TRBV29-1	TRBJ1-4	CSVGGEEGEKLFF